These 28 T cell receptor beta chains share one sample of origin, sequenced in a study of shared clonotypes between healthy human individuals (dated by TCRdb to 2018 to 2020). Library construction relied on the immunoSEQ multiplex PCR assay. Drawn from immuneACCESS, this table holds only the in-frame rearrangements with V and J called that TCRdb kept. Clones are partly lost; checked studies trace under half to an unresolved V gene and leave the rest unexplained. For this sample the table gives over a million clones, of which roughly 95% were detected only once. The leading ten clones occupy about 1.2% of the sample. Sequencing input: naive CD4+ T cells sorted from blood. This specimen's cell subset or site label, interpreted: CD45RA+ positively selected. The receptors originated from a man under 40 in good health.

The chain couples TRBV28 to TRBJ1-1; 7 nucleotides agree with TRBD1. CDR1 and CDR2 from the germline V gene are MDHEN and SYDVKM. With V trimmed by 2 bases and J by 6 bases, 15 bases remained unmatched. The CDR3 length is 17 residues. The CDR3 spells CASSLIGQATRVAEAFF. The CDR3 DNA reads TGTGCCAGCAGTTTAATAGGACAGGCGACGCGGGTAGCTGAAGCTTTCTTT.

This rearrangement joins TRBV25-1 to TRBJ1-1, with D perhaps matching TRBD1 (6 bases). The CDR3 runs to 13 residues. V shed 6 bases and J shed 4 bases, with 12 bases lying between them. CDR1 and CDR2 (germline): MGHDK, SYGVNS. CDR3: CASRGHVSTEAFF. CDR3 nucleotides: TGTGCCAGCAGGGGACATGTGAGCACTGAAGCTTTCTTT.

The V and J genes are TRBV5-1 and TRBJ1-2; 7 bases fit TRBD1. This CDR3 region has 16 residues. The V and J ends lost 2 bases and 0 bases, in that order; junction bases with no gene match: 7. Looked up from germline, CDR1 is SGHRS and CDR2 is YFSETQ. The CDR3 DNA reads TGCGCCAGCAGCTTCTCGGACAGGCAATCTAACTATGGCTACACCTTC. Its translation: CASSFSDRQSNYGYTF.

This clone showed up just once. The chain uses TRBV6-5 and TRBJ1-2; D gene uncertain. The CDR3 runs 16 residues. V was shortened by 0 bases and J by 8 bases, with 19 bases between the two germline ends. Germline V lookup: CDR1 MNHEY, CDR2 SVGAGI. The CDR3 DNA follows: TGTGCCAGCAGTTACTCAGTGATCGCCATAGCCAGCGGCTACACCTTC. Its protein product is CASSYSVIAIASGYTF.

The V gene is TRBV25-1, the J gene TRBJ2-3, with 9 bases that match TRBD1. The CDR3 extends over 14 amino acids. The junction had 5 bases not matched to a gene; V was cut back by 8 bases and J by 2 bases. Germline CDR1 is MGHDK and CDR2 is SYGVNS. The CDR3 DNA follows: TGTGCCAGCCGGGACAGGGCTCACACAGATACGCAGTATTTT. Its protein product is CASRDRAHTDTQYF.

V and J are TRBV7-7 and TRBJ2-2; 7 positions agree with TRBD2. With 5 bases clipped from V and 4 bases from J, the junction kept 7 bases outside the gene matches. Germline CDR1 and CDR2: SSHAT and FNYEAQ (reference sequence). The CDR3 has 15 amino acids. For the CDR3, the DNA is TGTGCCAGCAGCCCGGGGGGTGGAGTCACCGGGGAGCTGTTTTTT. This sequence encodes CASSPGGGVTGELFF.

V and J are TRBV5-1 and TRBJ2-5, with D possibly being TRBD1 (6 bases). V was shortened by 0 bases and J by 5 bases, with 14 bases between the two germline ends. The germline V gene encodes CDR1 SGHRS and CDR2 YFSETQ. This CDR3 is 15 amino acids long. CDR3 region: CASSLGDRSVETQYF. The CDR3 coding sequence is TGCGCCAGCAGCTTGGGAGACAGGAGTGTGGAGACCCAGTACTTC.

V is TRBV11-3 and J is TRBJ2-2, with D maybe TRBD2 (6 bases). Germline V gives CDR1 SGHNT, CDR2 YENEEA. Trimming removed 1 base from V and 0 bases from J, with 12 bases in between. This CDR3 has 17 amino acids. CDR3: CASSLGGLAANTGELFF. The CDR3, as DNA: TGTGCCAGCAGCTTAGGGGGACTTGCCGCGAACACCGGGGAGCTGTTTTTT.

The chain carries TRBV4-2 and TRBJ1-1; 10 positions agree with TRBD1. Germline V lookup: CDR1 LGHNA, CDR2 YNFKEQ. The V segment lost 5 bases and the J segment 3 bases; nucleotides outside the gene matches: 9. The CDR3 is 16 amino acids. CDR3 loop: CASSSRDRGWDTEAFF. The DNA of the CDR3 is TGTGCCAGCAGCTCCCGGGACAGGGGCTGGGACACTGAAGCTTTCTTT.

The J gene is TRBJ2-1, the V gene TRBV5-5; D tentatively reads TRBD1 or TRBD2 (5 bases each). There are 13 residues in the CDR3. Germline V CDR1 and CDR2: SGHKS, YYEKEE (reference sequence). V was cut by 3 bases and J by 4 bases, with 8 bases left in between. CDR3 coding DNA: TGTGCCAGCAGCTCGGGACCTTACAATGAGCAGTTCTTC. Amino acids: CASSSGPYNEQFF.

The chain links TRBV2 to TRBJ2-1, with a tentative D call TRBD1 (6 bases). The CDR3 runs 14 residues. CDR1 and CDR2 (germline): SNHLY, FYNNEI. V was cut by 5 bases and J by 8 bases, with 16 bases left in between. CDR3 in DNA: TGTGCCAGCAGTTGGGGGCAGGGATGGGATGAGCAGTTCTTC. It is translated as CASSWGQGWDEQFF.

V and J are TRBV5-1 and TRBJ2-1, with unresolved D. V lost 1 base to trimming and J lost 12 bases, with 8 bases between them. The CDR3 length is 11 residues. Per germline, CDR1 SGHRS and CDR2 YFSETQ. Written as DNA, the CDR3 is TGCGCCAGCAGCTTGACCGGTGGGCAGTTCTTC. Translation: CASSLTGGQFF.

The chain recombines TRBV27 with TRBJ1-1; D is unclear. Per germline, CDR1 MNHEY and CDR2 SMNVEV (reference sequence). The V end lost 0 bases, the J end lost 0 bases, and 5 bases lay between the germline ends. The CDR3 has 14 residues. The CDR3 bases are TGTGCCAGCAGTTTATCCGGGTTGAACACTGAAGCTTTCTTT. This encodes CASSLSGLNTEAFF.

The rearrangement joins TRBV4-1 to TRBJ2-7, with D perhaps TRBD1 (6 bases). V was pared by 4 bases and J by 0 bases, with 10 bases between. The CDR3 covers 14 residues. The germline gives CDR1 MGHRA, CDR2 YSYEKL. CDR3 DNA sequence: TGCGCCAGCAGCCCCACAGGGAACTCCTACGAGCAGTACTTC. It encodes CASSPTGNSYEQYF.

V gene TRBV5-4 combines with J gene TRBJ2-6; D unresolved. The germline CDR1 and CDR2 sequences are SGHNT and YYREEE (reference sequence). Trimming removed 4 bases from V and 0 bases from J, with 5 bases in between. The CDR3 is 14 amino acids. The CDR3: CASSIDSGANVLTF. CDR3 coding DNA: TGTGCCAGCAGCATTGACTCTGGGGCCAACGTCCTGACTTTC.

The chain links TRBV29-1 to TRBJ2-3, with 8 bases identical to TRBD2. V lost 4 bases, J lost 0 bases, and 6 bases stayed unmatched. Germline V lookup: CDR1 SQVTM, CDR2 ANQGSEA. The CDR3 is 15 residues long. CDR3 amino acids: CSVASLAGSTDTQYF. CDR3 DNA sequence: TGCAGCGTTGCATCCCTAGCGGGTAGCACAGATACGCAGTATTTT.

The chain links TRBV19 to TRBJ2-1, with TRBD2 identical over 10 bases. CDR3 length: 14 residues. Germline V gives CDR1 LNHDA, CDR2 SQIVND (reference sequence). Unmatched junction bases numbered 1, after V lost 6 bases and J lost 2 bases. The DNA for the CDR3 is TGTGCCAGTAGGGGACTAGCGCCCTACAATGAGCAGTTCTTC. Its protein product is CASRGLAPYNEQFF.

This chain joins TRBV21-1 and TRBJ2-2; no check of the table's D call, TRBD1, against the DNA was made. TRBV21-1 is a documented pseudogene. This CDR3 has 15 residues. The CDR3 protein is CASTMGTGTTGELFF. CDR3 bases: TGTGCCAGCACAATGGGGACAGGCACAACCGGGGAGCTGTTTTTT.

In DNA, the CDR3 is TGCGCCAGCAGCATGGGACAGGGGGCCGATCGCACTAATGAAAAACTGTTTTTT. Translated, it gives CASSMGQGADRTNEKLFF. This chain joins TRBV4-3 and TRBJ1-4; 12 bases fit TRBD1. The V gene's germline CDR1 is LGHNA and CDR2 YSLEER. This CDR3 comprises 18 residues. Losses at the gene ends were 5 bases for V and 2 bases for J; bases not matched to a gene: 9.

This chain connects TRBV2 to TRBJ2-7, with D possibly called TRBD1 or TRBD2 (6 bases each). CDR1 and CDR2 (germline): SNHLY, FYNNEI. CDR3 length: 16 amino acids. Trimming pared 0 bases from V and 5 bases from J, leaving 17 bases between. CDR3 residues: CASSEALGGGGDEQYF. The CDR3 DNA follows: TGTGCCAGCAGTGAAGCCCTTGGAGGGGGTGGCGACGAGCAGTACTTC. The entire variable domain, with the rest obtained from reference TRBV2 and TRBJ2-7, is as follows: EPEVTQTPSHQVTQMGQEVILRCVPISNHLYFYWYRQILGQKVEFLVSFYNNEISEKSEIFDDQFSVERPDGSNFTLKIRSTKLEDSAMYFCASSEALGGGGDEQYFGPGTRLTVT.

The gene calls are TRBV9 and TRBJ2-6, with D perhaps matching TRBD2 (5 bases). Between the trimmed V and J ends, which lost 0 bases and 0 bases, there was a span of 16 bases. Per germline, CDR1 SGDLS and CDR2 YYNGEE. The CDR3 has 19 residues. The CDR3: CASSVGGIVISSGANVLTF. CDR3 DNA: TGTGCCAGCAGCGTAGGAGGGATTGTGATTAGCTCTGGGGCCAACGTCCTGACTTTC.

The V call is TRBV28, the J call TRBJ2-7, with D maybe TRBD1 (5 bases). Germline lookup yields CDR1 MDHEN and CDR2 SYDVKM. Trimming took off 4 bases at V and 7 bases at J, with 14 bases between the two ends. CDR3 size: 13 residues. CDR3: CASSYPPQGEQYF. The CDR3 bases are TGTGCCAGCAGTTACCCACCCCAGGGTGAGCAGTACTTC.

V gene TRBV9 combines with J gene TRBJ1-1; D remains ambiguous. CDR3 length equals 14 residues. Trimming stripped 0 bases from V and 6 bases from J, with 12 bases between. Germline assignment: CDR1 SGDLS and CDR2 YYNGEE. The CDR3 here is CASSVAPVGSEAFF. The DNA of the CDR3 is TGTGCCAGCAGCGTAGCCCCAGTGGGCTCTGAAGCTTTCTTT.

As for this clone: The same CDR3 can be traced to other DNA sequences in this sample. This chain connects TRBV2 to TRBJ1-5, with D unclear. This CDR3 is 13 amino acids long. Germline V CDR1 and CDR2: SNHLY, FYNNEI. Trimming stripped 3 bases from V and 2 bases from J, with 5 bases between. The CDR3 is CASSDDRNQPQHF. In nucleotides, the CDR3 is TGTGCCAGCAGTGATGATCGCAATCAGCCCCAGCATTTT.

This clone was recorded only once. The chain combines TRBV7-2 with TRBJ1-5; TRBD1 is a possible D gene (5 bases). V lost 1 base to trimming and J lost 5 bases, with 15 bases between them. Germline values: CDR1 SGHTA, CDR2 FQGNSA. This CDR3 contains 16 residues. In DNA form, the CDR3 reads TGTGCCAGCAGCTTAGTAGGGGTGGGCAGCTATCAGCCCCAGCATTTT. It specifies CASSLVGVGSYQPQHF.

This chain links TRBV4-1 with TRBJ2-1, with 9 nucleotides matching TRBD2. Germline-derived CDR1 and CDR2 are MGHRA and YSYEKL. The V gene end was trimmed by 0 bases and the J gene end by 9 bases; junction bases not matched to a gene: 9. The CDR3 loop spans 16 amino acids. The CDR3: CASSQESIAGEREQFF. DNA for the CDR3: TGCGCCAGCAGCCAAGAATCGATAGCGGGAGAGCGTGAGCAGTTCTTC.

The chain recombines TRBV11-2 with TRBJ2-1; D gene uncertain. The CDR3 has 14 amino acids. Germline V gene lookup returns CDR1 SGHAT and CDR2 FQNNGV. The germline V and J ends were trimmed by 5 bases and 9 bases, with 17 bases remaining between them. CDR3 region: CASSKNPGLGEQFF. CDR3 in DNA: TGTGCCAGCAGCAAAAATCCGGGTTTAGGTGAGCAGTTCTTC.

The chain links TRBV5-4 to TRBJ2-2, with 11 bases aligning to TRBD2. This CDR3 spans 16 amino acids. Germline lookup yields CDR1 SGHNT and CDR2 YYREEE (reference sequence). The V and J ends lost 0 bases and 5 bases, in that order; junction bases with no gene match: 3. CDR3 sequence reads: CASSLVAGGRTGELFF. The DNA for the CDR3 is TGTGCCAGCAGCTTGGTAGCGGGAGGGCGTACCGGGGAGCTGTTTTTT.